The rows below give T cell receptor beta chains drawn from one sample of a study of cytomegalovirus exposure and HLA in healthy donors. This table comes from immunoSEQ multiplex PCR, and its TCRdb copy is limited to in-frame clones, with some not included. In total, the table holds around 100,000 clones. Source material: PBMCs. The receptors were sampled from a man between 45 and 60 years old in good health and CMV-seronegative. CDR3s include the opening cysteine and the closing phenylalanine or tryptophan. The D gene is left open where the match is weak.

V gene: TRBV7-2
J gene: TRBJ1-5
D gene: .
CDR3 protein: CASSLVYGQPQHF
CDR3 DNA: TGTGCCAGCAGCTTAGTATACGGTCAGCCCCAGCATTTT

V gene: TRBV4-3
J gene: TRBJ1-4
D gene: .
CDR3 protein: CASSQDVGANEKLFF
CDR3 DNA: TGCGCCAGCAGCCAAGATGTAGGGGCAAATGAAAAACTGTTTTTT

V gene: TRBV7-8
J gene: TRBJ2-1
D gene: .
CDR3 protein: CASSSDFTEFF
CDR3 DNA: TGTGCCAGCAGCTCGGACTTTACGGAGTTCTTC

V gene: TRBV19
J gene: TRBJ2-5
D gene: .
CDR3 protein: CASSSAPGTQYF
CDR3 DNA: TGTGCCAGTAGTTCCGCCCCCGGGACCCAGTACTTC

V gene: TRBV15
J gene: TRBJ2-5
D gene: TRBD2
CDR3 protein: CATSRELSGVQETQYF
CDR3 DNA: TGTGCCACCAGCAGAGAGCTTAGCGGGGTCCAAGAGACCCAGTACTTC

V gene: TRBV13
J gene: TRBJ1-1
D gene: .
CDR3 protein: CASHRGAEAFF
CDR3 DNA: TGTGCCAGCCACCGGGGGGCTGAAGCTTTCTTT

V gene: TRBV7-2
J gene: TRBJ1-5
D gene: TRBD1
CDR3 protein: CASSLGRTGGNQPQHF
CDR3 DNA: TGTGCCAGCAGCTTAGGTCGGACAGGAGGGAATCAGCCCCAGCATTTT

V gene: TRBV2
J gene: TRBJ1-5
D gene: .
CDR3 protein: CASSEGGVYSNQPQHF
CDR3 DNA: TGTGCCAGCAGTGAAGGAGGAGTCTATAGCAATCAGCCCCAGCATTTT

V gene: TRBV7-6
J gene: TRBJ2-1
D gene: TRBD2
CDR3 protein: CASSLSGASPTEQFF
CDR3 DNA: TGTGCCAGCAGCTTAAGCGGGGCTAGCCCTACGGAGCAGTTCTTC

V gene: TRBV9
J gene: TRBJ1-6
D gene: TRBD1
CDR3 protein: CASSEGTGLNSPLHF
CDR3 DNA: TGTGCCAGCAGCGAGGGGACAGGGTTAAATTCACCCCTCCACTTT

V gene: TRBV28
J gene: TRBJ1-4
D gene: .
CDR3 protein: CASKGGNEKLFF
CDR3 DNA: TGTGCCAGCAAAGGGGGTAATGAAAAACTGTTTTTT

V gene: TRBV5-4
J gene: TRBJ1-2
D gene: .
CDR3 protein: CASSSRLDYGYTF
CDR3 DNA: TGTGCCAGCAGCTCCAGGCTCGACTATGGCTACACCTTC

V gene: TRBV4-1
J gene: TRBJ2-1
D gene: TRBD2
CDR3 protein: CASRSGLAGGRQFF
CDR3 DNA: TGCGCCAGCAGGTCCGGTCTAGCGGGAGGGCGTCAGTTCTTC

V gene: TRBV9
J gene: TRBJ2-7
D gene: .
CDR3 protein: CASSAHGSDEQYF
CDR3 DNA: TGTGCCAGCAGCGCCCACGGAAGCGACGAGCAGTACTTC

V gene: TRBV9
J gene: TRBJ1-2
D gene: .
CDR3 protein: CASSVVAGTYGYTF
CDR3 DNA: TGTGCCAGCAGCGTAGTGGCGGGGACCTATGGCTACACCTTC

V gene: TRBV18
J gene: TRBJ1-2
D gene: .
CDR3 protein: CASSPRDAGGYTF
CDR3 DNA: TGTGCCAGCTCACCACGGGATGCGGGTGGCTACACCTTC

V gene: TRBV2
J gene: TRBJ2-7
D gene: .
CDR3 protein: CASSPVSYEQYF
CDR3 DNA: TGTGCCAGCAGTCCCGTCTCCTACGAGCAGTACTTC

V gene: TRBV29-1
J gene: TRBJ2-1
D gene: .
CDR3 protein: CSVEKTEPYDEQFF
CDR3 DNA: TGCAGCGTTGAAAAGACAGAGCCCTACGATGAGCAGTTCTTC

V gene: TRBV27
J gene: TRBJ2-7
D gene: TRBD1
CDR3 protein: CASSLRAGTGSSEQYF
CDR3 DNA: TGTGCCAGCAGTTTGCGGGCCGGGACAGGGTCGAGTGAGCAGTACTTC

V gene: TRBV19
J gene: TRBJ2-7
D gene: TRBD1
CDR3 protein: CATSGTGTSEQYF
CDR3 DNA: TGTGCCACCTCCGGGACAGGGACGTCCGAGCAGTACTTC

V gene: TRBV2
J gene: TRBJ2-7
D gene: .
CDR3 protein: CASSAENEQYF
CDR3 DNA: TGTGCCAGCAGTGCCGAGAACGAGCAGTACTTC

V gene: TRBV18
J gene: TRBJ1-4
D gene: .
CDR3 protein: CASSKNPQRGATNEKLFF
CDR3 DNA: TGTGCCAGCTCAAAAAATCCCCAAAGAGGCGCAACTAATGAAAAACTGTTTTTT

V gene: TRBV5-6
J gene: TRBJ1-2
D gene: .
CDR3 protein: CASSSAPNARGYTF
CDR3 DNA: TGTGCCAGCAGCTCGGCGCCCAATGCGCGAGGGTACACCTTC

V gene: TRBV19
J gene: TRBJ1-5
D gene: TRBD1
CDR3 protein: CASSMSGQGVQPQHF
CDR3 DNA: TGTGCCAGTAGTATGTCGGGACAGGGGGTTCAGCCCCAGCATTTT

V gene: TRBV27
J gene: TRBJ1-2
D gene: .
CDR3 protein: CASSVRRGGNYGYTF
CDR3 DNA: TGTGCCAGCAGTGTCCGACGAGGCGGCAACTATGGCTACACCTTC

V gene: TRBV9
J gene: TRBJ2-1
D gene: .
CDR3 protein: CASGERGNEQFF
CDR3 DNA: TGTGCCAGCGGGGAGAGGGGGAATGAGCAGTTCTTC

V gene: TRBV2
J gene: TRBJ2-7
D gene: .
CDR3 protein: CASATHFAGYEQYF
CDR3 DNA: TGTGCCAGCGCGACCCATTTTGCAGGCTACGAGCAGTACTTC

V gene: TRBV27
J gene: TRBJ1-1
D gene: .
CDR3 protein: CASSAIPNTEAFF
CDR3 DNA: TGTGCCAGCAGTGCTATACCCAACACTGAAGCTTTCTTT

V gene: TRBV18
J gene: TRBJ2-5
D gene: TRBD1
CDR3 protein: CASSPGQGIGGKETQYF
CDR3 DNA: TGTGCCAGCTCACCGGGACAGGGGATTGGTGGGAAAGAGACCCAGTACTTC

V gene: TRBV5-1
J gene: TRBJ1-6
D gene: TRBD1
CDR3 protein: CASSFYRGRIYNSPLHF
CDR3 DNA: TGCGCCAGCAGCTTTTACAGGGGTCGGATCTATAATTCACCCCTCCACTTT

V gene: TRBV5-4
J gene: TRBJ1-1
D gene: .
CDR3 protein: CASSLDSWYTEAFF
CDR3 DNA: TGTGCCAGCAGCTTGGACAGCTGGTACACTGAAGCTTTCTTT

V gene: TRBV18
J gene: TRBJ1-1
D gene: .
CDR3 protein: CASSPGQAMNTEAFF
CDR3 DNA: TGTGCCAGCTCACCAGGGCAGGCGATGAACACTGAAGCTTTCTTT

V gene: TRBV4-3
J gene: TRBJ1-6
D gene: TRBD1
CDR3 protein: CASSIGTERNNSPLHF
CDR3 DNA: TGCGCCAGCAGCATAGGGACAGAGAGGAATAATTCACCCCTCCACTTT

V gene: TRBV19
J gene: TRBJ2-7
D gene: .
CDR3 protein: CASSPGRGRPDEQYF
CDR3 DNA: TGTGCCAGTAGCCCAGGGCGGGGGCGTCCCGACGAGCAGTACTTC

V gene: TRBV30
J gene: TRBJ1-1
D gene: .
CDR3 protein: CAWSDRQPVEAFF
CDR3 DNA: TGTGCCTGGAGTGACCGACAGCCCGTTGAAGCTTTCTTT

V gene: TRBV18
J gene: TRBJ1-2
D gene: TRBD1
CDR3 protein: CASSPPTGGSAGYTF
CDR3 DNA: TGTGCCAGCTCACCACCTACAGGGGGCTCAGCTGGCTACACCTTC

V gene: TRBV7-2
J gene: TRBJ1-4
D gene: TRBD1
CDR3 protein: CASSASPGQTISRKGKLFF
CDR3 DNA: TGTGCCAGCAGCGCTAGTCCGGGACAGACTATATCCAGAAAGGGGAAACTGTTTTTT

V gene: TRBV15
J gene: TRBJ2-3
D gene: TRBD1
CDR3 protein: CATSSRQGVTDTQYF
CDR3 DNA: TGTGCCACCAGCTCTAGACAGGGGGTCACAGATACGCAGTATTTT

V gene: TRBV18
J gene: TRBJ1-2
D gene: TRBD1
CDR3 protein: CASSPRGQGHGYTF
CDR3 DNA: TGTGCCAGCTCCCCACGGGGACAGGGGCACGGCTACACCTTC

V gene: TRBV4-1
J gene: TRBJ2-1
D gene: .
CDR3 protein: CASSQRQRVEQFF
CDR3 DNA: TGCGCCAGCAGCCAGAGGCAGCGTGTTGAGCAGTTCTTC

V gene: TRBV5-1
J gene: TRBJ2-7
D gene: TRBD2
CDR3 protein: CASSPSGGLHEQYF
CDR3 DNA: TGCGCCAGCAGCCCATCGGGGGGACTACACGAGCAGTACTTC

V gene: TRBV13
J gene: TRBJ2-7
D gene: TRBD1
CDR3 protein: CASSRGQGADYEQYF
CDR3 DNA: TGTGCCAGCAGCCGAGGACAGGGGGCTGACTACGAGCAGTACTTC

V gene: TRBV5-1
J gene: TRBJ1-1
D gene: .
CDR3 protein: CASTTWEGNTEAFF
CDR3 DNA: TGCGCCAGCACCACCTGGGAGGGGAACACTGAAGCTTTCTTT

V gene: TRBV5-4
J gene: TRBJ2-1
D gene: TRBD2
CDR3 protein: CASSLELAGDYEQFF
CDR3 DNA: TGTGCCAGCAGCTTGGAACTAGCGGGAGACTATGAGCAGTTCTTC

V gene: TRBV5-1
J gene: TRBJ1-1
D gene: .
CDR3 protein: CASSLEVGAITEAFF
CDR3 DNA: TGCGCCAGCAGCTTGGAGGTCGGAGCTATCACTGAAGCTTTCTTT

V gene: TRBV5-1
J gene: TRBJ1-1
D gene: .
CDR3 protein: CASSLGFGNTEAFF
CDR3 DNA: TGCGCCAGCAGTTTGGGGTTCGGGAACACTGAAGCTTTCTTT

V gene: TRBV7-2
J gene: TRBJ2-5
D gene: .
CDR3 protein: CASSLEGVRQYF
CDR3 DNA: TGTGCCAGCAGCTTAGAAGGGGTCCGCCAGTACTTC

V gene: TRBV13
J gene: TRBJ1-2
D gene: .
CDR3 protein: CASSLGPQTNYGYTF
CDR3 DNA: TGTGCCAGCAGCTTAGGCCCCCAGACTAACTATGGCTACACCTTC

V gene: TRBV7-9
J gene: TRBJ1-2
D gene: .
CDR3 protein: CASSFFTGSHGYTF
CDR3 DNA: TGTGCCAGCAGCTTCTTCACAGGGAGCCATGGCTACACCTTC

V gene: TRBV7-2
J gene: TRBJ1-1
D gene: TRBD1
CDR3 protein: CASSLLGQGAMTEAFF
CDR3 DNA: TGTGCCAGCAGCCTACTAGGACAGGGGGCGATGACTGAAGCTTTCTTT

V gene: TRBV19
J gene: TRBJ1-6
D gene: .
CDR3 protein: CASSRSYNSPLHF
CDR3 DNA: TGTGCCAGTAGCCGCTCCTATAATTCACCCCTCCACTTT

V gene: TRBV27
J gene: TRBJ2-3
D gene: .
CDR3 protein: CASSFQVLTDTQYF
CDR3 DNA: TGTGCCAGCAGTTTTCAGGTTCTCACAGATACGCAGTATTTT

V gene: TRBV5-1
J gene: TRBJ2-7
D gene: .
CDR3 protein: CASSLSAGLSGEQYF
CDR3 DNA: TGCGCCAGCAGCTTGTCGGCGGGGCTCTCTGGCGAGCAGTACTTC